One and the same sample provided the 17 T cell receptor beta chains below, sequenced in a study of neurological immune-mediated disorders (dated by TCRdb to about 2019). The time point label on this specimen signifies: longitudinal time-point 2. Libraries came from 5' RACE. Instrument on record: Illumina HiSeq 2500. TCRdb reprocessing: public reads trimmed at Q25 with fastp, clones called with MiXCR, in-frame beta chains kept. Rows with a matching CDR3 protein are joined into one entry that keeps the most common DNA and genes. The sample includes about 80,000 distinct CDR3 sequences, with over 4.5% observed a single time. In total, the top ten clones hold 7.9% of the sample. The sequenced sample was PBMCs. The receptors stem from a woman in her sixties with multiple sclerosis.

This clonotype has at least ten counts. The rearrangement joins TRBV3-1 to TRBJ2-2; the D gene is possibly TRBD1 (6 bases). This CDR3 spans 16 amino acids. V shed 0 bases and J shed 7 bases, with 15 bases lying between them. Germline V lookup: CDR1 LGHDT, CDR2 YNNKEL (reference sequence). This chain's CDR3 is CASSQEDRKSRGELFF. The DNA of the CDR3 is TGTGCCAGCAGCCAAGAAGACAGGAAATCCCGCGGGGAGCTGTTTTTT.

The table lists this clonotype with many counts. V is TRBV20-1 and J is TRBJ1-6, with D hard to call. Germline V CDR1 and CDR2: DFQATT, SNEGSKA (reference sequence). This CDR3 is built from 13 residues. V lost 6 bases and J 9 bases, leaving 15 bases between the germline ends. The CDR3, as DNA: TGCAGTGCCGGGCCCACCCGGGGTTCACCCCTCCACTTT. It translates to CSAGPTRGSPLHF.

In this sample, this clonotype turned up many times. The V call is TRBV5-1, the J call TRBJ2-2, with D perhaps matching TRBD1 (6 bases). The V gene's germline CDR1 is SGHRS and CDR2 YFSETQ. The V and J ends lost 4 bases and 6 bases respectively, with 22 bases between them. CDR3 length equals 17 residues. The CDR3 DNA is TGCGCCAGCAGCCCCGTTTTAGTACAGGGCAGGCCCGGGGAGCTGTTTTTT. Its translation: CASSPVLVQGRPGELFF.

A few counts support this clonotype. The chain uses TRBV7-9 and TRBJ2-6; D ambiguous. CDR3 length equals 16 residues. The V gene's germline CDR1 is SEHNR and CDR2 FQNEAQ (reference sequence). V was pared by 3 bases and J by 0 bases, with 9 bases between. The CDR3 region has the DNA TGTGCCAGCAGCTTGTCCATAGGCTCTGGGGCCAACGTCCTGACTTTC. Protein: CASSLSIGSGANVLTF. The entire variable domain, with the rest obtained from reference TRBV7-9 and TRBJ2-6, is as follows: DTGVSQNPRHKITKRGQNVTFRCDPISEHNRLYWYRQTLGQGPEFLTYFQNEAQLEKSRLLSDRFSAERPKGSFSTLEIQRTEQGDSAMYLCASSLSIGSGANVLTFGAGSRLTVL.

This clonotype was observed at least ten times. The chain carries TRBV20-1 and TRBJ2-7; 7 bases fit TRBD2. Trimming cost V 0 bases and J 2 bases; bases outside gene matches: 7. The CDR3 contains 15 residues. CDR1 and CDR2 from the germline V gene are DFQATT and SNEGSKA (reference sequence). This chain's CDR3 is CSARDGASGPYEQYF. The CDR3 coding sequence is TGCAGTGCTAGAGATGGGGCTAGCGGACCCTACGAGCAGTACTTC.

This clonotype has a count of ten or more. The chain joins TRBV7-6 to TRBJ2-5; D uncertain. This CDR3 is 11 amino acids long. In germline, CDR1 is SGHVS, CDR2 FNYEAQ. V was trimmed by 5 bases and J by 7 bases, leaving 8 bases between them. CDR3 amino acids: CASSPPGTQYF. The CDR3 bases are TGTGCCAGCAGCCCTCCGGGGACCCAGTACTTC.

This clonotype appeared a few times. The genes are TRBV20-1 and TRBJ2-3; TRBD2 matches at 10 bases. This CDR3 region has 17 residues. The germline V gene has CDR1 DFQATT and CDR2 SNEGSKA (reference sequence). J gave up 2 bases and V 3 bases, and 11 bases lay outside the gene matches. Here the CDR3 reads CSASEAGGPANTDTQYF. The CDR3 nucleotides are TGCAGTGCTAGTGAAGCGGGGGGGCCGGCGAACACAGATACGCAGTATTTT.

V and J are TRBV18 and TRBJ2-1; 8 bases match TRBD1. The CDR3 totals 15 residues. The V gene's germline CDR1 is KGHSH and CDR2 LQKENI. The trim removed 3 bases at V and 5 bases at J, leaving 6 bases unmatched. The CDR3 DNA sequence: TGTGCCAGCTCACCGGCTGGACAGGGCCACAATGAGCAGTTCTTC. Translated, it gives CASSPAGQGHNEQFF.

This clonotype came up many times. This rearrangement joins TRBV7-2 to TRBJ2-6, with D unresolved. Deletions cut 3 bases from V and 0 bases from J, with 6 bases between. The CDR3 runs to 15 residues. Germline CDR1 is SGHTA and CDR2 is FQGNSA. CDR3 sequence: CASSFLGSGANVLTF. Written as DNA, the CDR3 is TGTGCCAGCAGCTTTTTGGGCTCTGGGGCCAACGTCCTGACTTTC. Combining the CDR3 with reference TRBV7-2 and TRBJ2-6 gives the whole variable domain GAGVSQSPSNKVTEKGKDVELRCDPISGHTALYWYRQSLGQGLEFLIYFQGNSAPDKSGLPSDRFSAERTGGSVSTLTIQRTQQEDSAVYLCASSFLGSGANVLTFGAGSRLTVL.

This clonotype showed up many times. The rearrangement joins TRBV15 to TRBJ1-2; D not certain. This CDR3 has 12 amino acids. Trimming took off 5 bases at V and 4 bases at J, with 8 bases between the two ends. Germline CDR1 and CDR2: LNHNV and YYDKDF (reference sequence). Written as DNA, the CDR3 is TGTGCCACCAGCGGGCAGCTCTATGGCTACACCTTC. Encoded protein: CATSGQLYGYTF.

In its sample, this clonotype was seen many times. J is TRBJ2-7 and V is TRBV7-9; D perhaps matches TRBD2 (5 bases). V was pared by 1 base and J by 6 bases, with 10 bases between. Germline-derived CDR1 and CDR2 are SEHNR and FQNEAQ (reference sequence). The CDR3 length is 13 residues. The CDR3 DNA follows: TGTGCCAGCAGCTTAGTAGGTGAGGGCGAGCAGTACTTC. Amino acids: CASSLVGEGEQYF.

At least ten counts were recorded for this clonotype. This chain connects TRBV5-1 to TRBJ1-2; D ambiguous. The germline CDR1 and CDR2 sequences are SGHRS and YFSETQ. Trimming took 0 bases from V and 5 from J, leaving 14 bases between them. This CDR3 region has 15 residues. CDR3 amino acids: CASSLGAITGYGYTF. The CDR3 region has the DNA TGCGCCAGCAGCTTGGGGGCCATTACGGGTTATGGCTACACCTTC.

This clonotype was detected many times. The gene calls are TRBV5-1 and TRBJ2-5, with 7 bases matching TRBD2. Germline V lookup: CDR1 SGHRS, CDR2 YFSETQ. The CDR3 has 16 residues. The J segment lost 3 bases and the V segment lost 7 bases, leaving 15 bases of the junction unmatched. The CDR3 DNA sequence: TGCGCCAGCTCCTTCGGTTCGACGGGAGGTGAAGAGACCCAGTACTTC. Translation gives CASSFGSTGGEETQYF. Supplemented by reference TRBV5-1 and TRBJ2-5, the full variable domain reads KAGVTQTPRYLIKTRGQQVTLSCSPISGHRSVSWYQQTPGQGLQFLFEYFSETQRNKGNFPGRFSGRQFSNSRSEMNVSTLELGDSALYLCASSFGSTGGEETQYFGPGTRLLVL.

This clonotype was found many times. V is TRBV20-1 and J is TRBJ1-2, with TRBD1 matching 9 bases. Germline V gene lookup returns CDR1 DFQATT and CDR2 SNEGSKA (reference sequence). The CDR3 runs 15 residues. V shed 0 bases, J shed 3 bases, and the junction held 5 bases outside the gene matches. The CDR3 DNA is TGCAGTGCTAGAGATAGGGGACAGGGAGACTATGGCTACACCTTC. Encoded protein: CSARDRGQGDYGYTF.

The chain couples TRBV12-3 or TRBV12-4 to TRBJ1-2, with D perhaps matching TRBD1 (6 bases). CDR3 size: 15 residues. Trimming left V 2 bases short and J 8 bases short, with 18 bases between. CDR3 nucleotide sequence: TGTGCCAGCAGTTTACGGTCGGGGGGCTTGGGAGGCTACACCTTC. It is translated as CASSLRSGGLGGYTF.

This clonotype was seen ten or more times. The chain employs TRBV5-5 and TRBJ2-7; D tentatively fits TRBD1 or TRBD2 (5 bases each). V shed 7 bases and J shed 6 bases, with 11 bases lying between them. Germline assignment: CDR1 SGHKS and CDR2 YYEKEE (reference sequence). The CDR3 contains 11 residues. The CDR3 DNA is TGTGCCAGCGGGTCCGGGGCCGAGCAGTACTTC. It yields the protein CASGSGAEQYF.

At least ten counts were recorded for this clonotype. Germline and junction disagree at one end, which may indicate a read error. The chain has TRBV29-1 and TRBJ1-1; 11 nucleotides line up with TRBD1. The CDR3 spans 13 residues. Germline V lookup: CDR1 SQVTM, CDR2 ANQGSEA. CDR3 residues: CSGGQGVNSEAFF. DNA for the CDR3: TGCAGCGGGGGACAGGGGGTGAACTCTGAAGCTTTCTTT.